This is a list of T cell receptor beta chains from one sample in a study of cytomegalovirus exposure and HLA in healthy donors. Only in-frame clones appear in the TCRdb table, and some are missing; sequencing was by immunoSEQ multiplex PCR. Here the sample spans 89,000 or so clones, roughly four fifths being singletons. The specimen sequenced was PBMCs. These receptors all stem from a woman younger than 30 in good health and CMV-seropositive. CDR3s leave out the opening cysteine and the closing phenylalanine or tryptophan.

TRBV28,TRBJ1-5,ASSLLGATQPQH
TRBV28,TRBJ1-2,ASRGRGAIYGYT
TRBV9,TRBJ1-1,ASSVGEGLGSAF
TRBV6-5,NA,ASSYSSRGYEQY
TRBV4-1,TRBJ2-2,ASSQGPGRTGELF
TRBV5-1,TRBJ2-1,ASSFDGRGEQF
TRBV5-1,TRBJ1-3,ASSPGFSGNTIY
TRBV9,TRBJ2-1,ASSVVGLANEQF
TRBV5-4,TRBJ2-1,ASSLVGVNEQF
TRBV11-2,TRBJ2-7,ASSLGTAYEQY
TRBV7-2,TRBJ1-5,ASSLGPISSQPQH
TRBV25-1,TRBJ2-7,ASSESSRGLSSYEQY
TRBV4-1,TRBJ2-3,ASSQEGHADTQY
TRBV6-1,TRBJ2-7,ASRVTGSLYEQY
TRBV5-6,TRBJ2-3,ASSLLAGGLDTQY
TRBV30,TRBJ2-1,AYLTSGYNEQF
TRBV5-8,TRBJ1-6,ASSLAGGDLH
TRBV5-6,TRBJ2-4,ASSLRSSGGLKNIQY
TRBV7-9,TRBJ2-5,ASSSLLAAQETQY
TRBV27,TRBJ2-1,ASSHPDNEQF
TRBV11-2,TRBJ2-3,ASSRRGGLNTDTQY
TRBV19,TRBJ2-7,ASSVLTAGALEQY
TRBV27,TRBJ2-7,ASSWDRGHEQY
TRBV27,TRBJ2-6,ASTSGDQGARGANVLT
TRBV10-3,TRBJ2-3,AIKTRTTDTQY
TRBV7-6,TRBJ1-3,ASSPGGNTIY
TRBV2,TRBJ1-1,ASRRGRGTEAF
TRBV4-2,TRBJ2-5,ASSQEYLVYSGEEQETQY
TRBV5-1,TRBJ2-1,ASSLKPFREGF
TRBV25-1,TRBJ2-5,ASSEAGTGETQY
TRBV2,TRBJ1-1,ASSEASGGWNEAF
TRBV2,NA,ASSAPYEQY
TRBV7-3,TRBJ2-3,ASSPNPGTSGTDTQY
TRBV10-2,TRBJ2-5,ASRYTGGTETQY
TRBV5-1,TRBJ2-7,ASMRTSGNYEQY
TRBV4-1,TRBJ2-7,ASRPIAGGTYEQY
TRBV28,TRBJ2-2,ASSSALDSNTGELF
TRBV18,TRBJ2-3,ASSPGRASDTQY
TRBV19,TRBJ1-2,ASMNTRQGTGGYT
TRBV7-2,NA,ASSLVVEQY
TRBV7-9,TRBJ2-7,ASSFPETYEQY
TRBV2,TRBJ1-2,ASTAEEGRGYGYT
TRBV9,TRBJ2-6,ASTTSGSGANVLT
TRBV4-2,TRBJ2-7,ASSQEPSSGYEQY
TRBV5-1,TRBJ1-4,ASRLTPGQVGEKLF